This section outlines one T cell receptor (beta chain) sequence together with its context. The target antigen is unknown. All participating donors were Caucasian adults from Nashville, Tennessee. This sample is drawn from a study of shared clonotypes between healthy human individuals. Overall study context: A few men and a couple of women, aged 18 to 49, were donors. Findings of the study overall: Naive CD4 clonotype sharing across a handful of donors was 5% to 6%.

This CDR3 region has 14 residues. Trimming cost V 7 bases and J 6 bases, with 18 bases left between them. CDR1 is MDHEN and CDR2 is SYDVKM in the germline V gene. The data were produced by immunoSEQ multiplex PCR, yet TCRdb's version contains in-frame clones alone and is incomplete. The data contain about 710,000 clones, around 73% of them seen just once; the ten biggest clones take up 1.5% to 2%. Input material: memory CD4+ T cells sorted from blood. Subset noted: CD45RA-negative fraction. This receptor was taken from a young woman in good health. The V call is TRBV28, the J call TRBJ1-2; unclear D gene. The CDR3 region has the DNA TGTGCCAGCATCCCCTCAGGAGGAGGAAATGGCTACACCTTC. It encodes CASIPSGGGNGYTF.